Presented here are 8 T cell receptor beta chains from one specimen sequenced in a study of CD8 T cells in Susac syndrome. Random hexamers were used to reverse transcribe the RNA input (roughly 0.5 to 1 ug). TCRdb processed the immunoSEQ multiplex PCR reads anew with MiXCR; each CDR3 protein has one entry. The sample yields approximately 80,000 distinct CDR3 sequences, 90% to 95% seen once. Sequenced: CD8+ T cells from PBMCs. The receptors were gathered from a human donor with multiple sclerosis.

V is TRBV5-8 and J is TRBJ2-5; the D gene is possibly TRBD2 (7 bases). The CDR3 is 14 residues long. Germline loops: CDR1 SGHTS, CDR2 YDEGEE. V gave up 5 bases and J gave up 3 bases, with 14 bases separating them. CDR3 coding DNA: TGTGCCAGCAGTTACGGGGGGCGGGAAGAGACCCAGTACTTC. Amino acids: CASSYGGREETQYF.

This chain joins TRBV13 and TRBJ2-2; 7 bases line up with TRBD1. V shed 5 bases and J 1 base; nucleotides not matched to a gene: 4. In germline, CDR1 is PRHDT, CDR2 FYEKMQ (reference sequence). The CDR3 loop spans 15 amino acids. The CDR3 spells CASSHGTVNTGELFF. In DNA form, the CDR3 reads TGTGCCAGCAGCCACGGGACAGTGAACACCGGGGAGCTGTTTTTT.

The CDR3 sequence: CASSPQGGGSTDTQYF. The CDR3 DNA reads TGCGCCAGCAGCCCCCAGGGTGGGGGGAGCACAGATACGCAGTATTTT. This chain connects TRBV4-1 to TRBJ2-3; possible D gene TRBD2, 6 bases. This CDR3 spans 16 amino acids. Trimming removed 4 bases from V and 0 bases from J, with 14 bases in between. Germline V gives CDR1 MGHRA, CDR2 YSYEKL.

V is TRBV4-1 and J is TRBJ1-2, with D maybe TRBD1 (5 bases). The CDR3 spans 16 residues. CDR1 MGHRA and CDR2 YSYEKL come from the germline V gene. V dropped 1 base and J dropped 4 bases, with 16 bases sitting between them. The CDR3 here is CASSQVLQVEGYGYTF. The CDR3 nucleotides are TGCGCCAGCAGCCAAGTGCTACAGGTGGAGGGCTATGGCTACACCTTC.

The chain carries TRBV5-6 and TRBJ2-2, with 11 bases identical to TRBD1. CDR1 and CDR2 (germline): SGHDT, YYEEEE. V was pared by 3 bases and J by 6 bases, with 4 bases of the junction left unmatched. This CDR3 has 15 residues. The CDR3 sequence is CASSSRDRGSGELFF. In DNA form, the CDR3 reads TGTGCCAGCAGCTCGAGGGACAGGGGGTCCGGGGAGCTGTTTTTT. Looking up the rest from reference TRBV5-6 and TRBJ2-2 gives the full variable domain: DAGVTQSPTHLIKTRGQQVTLRCSPKSGHDTVSWYQQALGQGPQFIFQYYEEEERQRGNFPDRFSGHQFPNYSSELNVNALLLGDSALYLCASSSRDRGSGELFFGEGSRLTVL.

The genes are TRBV5-6 and TRBJ2-5; the D gene is possibly TRBD2 (5 bases). V was shortened by 0 bases and J by 2 bases, with 11 bases between the two germline ends. CDR1 and CDR2 (germline): SGHDT, YYEEEE. The CDR3 spans 15 residues. CDR3 in DNA: TGTGCCAGCAGCTTGGTCTTAGCGTCACAAGAGACCCAGTACTTC. Translation: CASSLVLASQETQYF.

The CDR3 reads CASSQDGELFF. The DNA of the CDR3 is TGCGCCAGCAGCCAAGATGGGGAGCTGTTTTTT. V gene TRBV4-1 combines with J gene TRBJ2-2; D not resolved. The CDR3 consists of 11 residues. The germline gives CDR1 MGHRA, CDR2 YSYEKL. V lost 0 bases and J lost 8, with 1 base in between.

The gene calls are TRBV7-2 and TRBJ2-7, with 7 nucleotides matching TRBD2. Losses at the gene ends were 3 bases for V and 6 bases for J; bases not matched to a gene: 8. The CDR3 contains 14 residues. The germline CDR1 and CDR2 sequences are SGHTA and FQGNSA. The CDR3 sequence: CASSFAGVGSEQYF. The CDR3 coding sequence is TGTGCCAGCAGCTTTGCGGGAGTAGGGTCCGAGCAGTACTTC.